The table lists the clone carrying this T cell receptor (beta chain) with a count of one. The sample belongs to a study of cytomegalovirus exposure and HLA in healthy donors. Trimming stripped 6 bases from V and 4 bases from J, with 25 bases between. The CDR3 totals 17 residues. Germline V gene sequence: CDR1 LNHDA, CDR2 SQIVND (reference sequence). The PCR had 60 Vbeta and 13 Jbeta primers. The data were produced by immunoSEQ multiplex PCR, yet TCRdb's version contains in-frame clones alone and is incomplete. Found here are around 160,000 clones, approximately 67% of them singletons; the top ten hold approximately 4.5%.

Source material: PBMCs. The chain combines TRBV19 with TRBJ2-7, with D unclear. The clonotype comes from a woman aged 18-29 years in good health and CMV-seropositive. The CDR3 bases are TGTGCCAGTAGGTTATCGTTAAGTGTCTCCCCACTTTACGAGCAGTACTTC. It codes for CASRLSLSVSPLYEQYF.